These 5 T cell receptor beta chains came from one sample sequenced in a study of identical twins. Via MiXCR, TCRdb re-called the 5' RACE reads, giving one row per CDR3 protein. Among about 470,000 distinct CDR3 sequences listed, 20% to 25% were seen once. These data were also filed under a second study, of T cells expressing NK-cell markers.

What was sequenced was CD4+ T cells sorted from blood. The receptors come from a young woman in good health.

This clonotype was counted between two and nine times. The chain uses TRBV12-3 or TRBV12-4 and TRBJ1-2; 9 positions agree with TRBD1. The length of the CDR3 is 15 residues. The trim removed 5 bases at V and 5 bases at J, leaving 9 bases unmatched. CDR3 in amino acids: CASSKGQGPYYGYTF. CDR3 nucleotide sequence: TGTGCCAGCAGTAAGGGACAGGGCCCCTATTATGGCTACACCTTC.

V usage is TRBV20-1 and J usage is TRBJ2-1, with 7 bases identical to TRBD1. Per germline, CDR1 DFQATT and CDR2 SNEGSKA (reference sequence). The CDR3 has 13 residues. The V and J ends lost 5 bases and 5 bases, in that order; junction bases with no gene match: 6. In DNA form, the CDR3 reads TGCAGTGCTCCCCGGGACAGTGACAATGAGCAGTTCTTC. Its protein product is CSAPRDSDNEQFF.

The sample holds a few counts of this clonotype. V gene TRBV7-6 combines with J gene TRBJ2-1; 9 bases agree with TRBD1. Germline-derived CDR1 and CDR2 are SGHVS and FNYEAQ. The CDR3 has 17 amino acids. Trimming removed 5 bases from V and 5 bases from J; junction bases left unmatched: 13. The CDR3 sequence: CASSPTPGQGRNNEQFF. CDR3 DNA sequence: TGTGCCAGCAGCCCAACACCGGGACAGGGAAGGAACAATGAGCAGTTCTTC.

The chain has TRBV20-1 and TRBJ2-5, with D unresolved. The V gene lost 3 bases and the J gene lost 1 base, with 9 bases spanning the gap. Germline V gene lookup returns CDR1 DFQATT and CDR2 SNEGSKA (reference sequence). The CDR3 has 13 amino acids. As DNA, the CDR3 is TGCAGTGCTAGTCGGCGGCGCCAAGAGACCCAGTACTTC. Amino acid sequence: CSASRRRQETQYF.

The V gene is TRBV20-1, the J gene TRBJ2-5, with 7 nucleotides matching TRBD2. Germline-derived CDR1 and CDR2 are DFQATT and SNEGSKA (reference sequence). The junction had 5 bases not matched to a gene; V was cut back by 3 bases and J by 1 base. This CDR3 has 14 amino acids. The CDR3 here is CSASGTGGQETQYF. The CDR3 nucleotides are TGCAGTGCTAGCGGGACGGGGGGCCAAGAGACCCAGTACTTC.